These 22 T cell receptor beta chains came from one sample sequenced in a study of CD8+ T cells in alopecia areata. Following extraction, RNA underwent reverse transcription to cDNA, which served as the sequencing template. TCRdb's table, derived via immunoSEQ multiplex PCR, lists solely in-frame clones and lacks some. This sample has approximately 140,000 clones, with 86% found just once. Treatment described: oral pan-JAK inhibitor, 5-10 mg twice daily. This material consisted of CD8+ T cells sorted from blood, taken at week 4, from a patient treated with tofacitinib. These receptors all stem from a human donor with alopecia areata.

DNA of the CDR3: TGTGCCAGCAGTGGGGGTGCCGAATTGGGCACCGGGGAGCTGTTTTTT. This codes for CASSGGAELGTGELFF. The chain joins TRBV2 to TRBJ2-2; no definite D call. The CDR3 length is 16 residues. With 4 bases removed from V and 4 bases from J, the gap between germline ends came to 16 bases. The germline V gene has CDR1 SNHLY and CDR2 FYNNEI.

This chain uses TRBV6-6 with TRBJ1-2; TRBD1 aligns across 7 bases. The CDR3 consists of 12 residues. Germline assignment: CDR1 MNHNY and CDR2 SVGAGI (reference sequence). Trimming cost V 6 bases and J 4 bases; bases outside gene matches: 2. The CDR3 coding sequence is TGTGCCAGCAGCGGGGACAGCTATGGCTACACCTTC. This codes for CASSGDSYGYTF.

This chain links TRBV29-1 with TRBJ2-1; 8 bases map to TRBD2. Germline values: CDR1 SQVTM, CDR2 ANQGSEA. The CDR3 extends over 12 amino acids. With 4 bases clipped from V and 11 bases from J, the junction kept 7 bases outside the gene matches. The chain's CDR3 is CSVGSGATQQFF. The DNA for the CDR3 is TGCAGCGTTGGTAGCGGGGCGACCCAGCAGTTCTTC.

This rearrangement joins TRBV4-1 to TRBJ2-7; no clear D. Germline assignment: CDR1 MGHRA and CDR2 YSYEKL. The V end lost 3 bases, the J end lost 5 bases, and 11 bases lay between the germline ends. This CDR3 contains 13 residues. Here the CDR3 reads CASSQFAVDEQYF. Written as DNA, the CDR3 is TGCGCCAGCAGCCAGTTCGCGGTGGACGAGCAGTACTTC.

The V and J genes are TRBV23-1 and TRBJ2-4; D is uncertain. TRBV23-1 is placed among ORFs of uncertain function. V was shortened by 4 bases and J by 11 bases, with 12 bases between the two germline ends. The CDR3 is 12 residues long. CDR3 sequence reads: CASSRPSGVQYF. Written as DNA, the CDR3 is TGCGCCAGCAGTCGACCATCGGGCGTTCAGTACTTC.

This clone was detected only a few times. This same CDR3 is encoded by further DNA sequences in the sample. The chain joins TRBV5-1 to TRBJ2-1; D possibly corresponds to TRBD2 (6 bases). Trimming removed 0 bases at V and 0 bases at J, with 10 bases between. Germline values: CDR1 SGHRS, CDR2 YFSETQ. The CDR3 has 16 amino acids. In nucleotides, the CDR3 is TGCGCCAGCAGCTTGGTATCGGGAGACTCCTACAATGAGCAGTTCTTC. Translated: CASSLVSGDSYNEQFF. Combining the CDR3 with reference TRBV5-1 and TRBJ2-1 gives the whole variable domain KAGVTQTPRYLIKTRGQQVTLSCSPISGHRSVSWYQQTPGQGLQFLFEYFSETQRNKGNFPGRFSGRQFSNSRSEMNVSTLELGDSALYLCASSLVSGDSYNEQFFGPGTRLTVL.

The chain uses TRBV2 and TRBJ1-2; no firm D call. Trimming pared 3 bases from V and 3 bases from J, leaving 5 bases between. CDR1 is SNHLY, CDR2 FYNNEI, per germline. This CDR3 has 12 residues. CDR3 region: CASSDPDYGYTF. In DNA, the CDR3 is TGTGCCAGCAGTGATCCTGACTATGGCTACACCTTC.

There are a few counts of this clone. The V and J genes are TRBV7-9 and TRBJ2-5; D uncertain. Germline V gene data show CDR1 as SEHNR and CDR2 as FQNEAQ (reference sequence). The CDR3 is 15 residues long. V dropped 4 bases and J dropped 3 bases, with 15 bases sitting between them. CDR3 DNA: TGTGCCAGCAGCTCCGCATTAGACTTGAAAGAGACCCAGTACTTC. Protein product: CASSSALDLKETQYF.

The chain links TRBV9 to TRBJ2-2, with D unresolved. V dropped 4 bases and J dropped 1 base, with 5 bases sitting between them. The CDR3 runs to 13 residues. The germline CDR1 and CDR2 sequences are SGDLS and YYNGEE. The CDR3 is CASSFWNTGELFF. DNA of the CDR3: TGTGCCAGCAGCTTCTGGAACACCGGGGAGCTGTTTTTT.

This rearrangement joins TRBV7-6 to TRBJ2-7; 9 bases fit TRBD2. With V trimmed by 5 bases and J by 2 bases, 4 bases remained unmatched. Germline V gene lookup returns CDR1 SGHVS and CDR2 FNYEAQ. The CDR3 runs 14 residues. CDR3 in DNA: TGTGCCAGCAGCCCCCTAGCGGGACCCTACGAGCAGTACTTC. It translates to CASSPLAGPYEQYF.

This clone was detected once. The chain joins TRBV29-1 to TRBJ1-4, with D perhaps TRBD1 (5 bases). Trimming took off 4 bases at V and 5 bases at J, with 14 bases between the two ends. There are 14 residues in the CDR3. The germline gives CDR1 SQVTM, CDR2 ANQGSEA. The CDR3 region is CSVAGTGLNEKLFF. CDR3 bases: TGCAGCGTTGCTGGGACCGGATTAAATGAAAAACTGTTTTTT.

The chain carries TRBV6-5 and TRBJ2-5; unclear D gene. Germline V CDR1 and CDR2: MNHEY, SVGAGI. The CDR3 is 15 amino acids. Trimming took 0 bases from V and 0 from J, leaving 8 bases between them. In nucleotides, the CDR3 is TGTGCCAGCAGTTACTCTCCGACGTACCAAGAGACCCAGTACTTC. As protein: CASSYSPTYQETQYF.

The chain recombines TRBV19 with TRBJ2-1; D not resolved. Trimming took off 1 base at V and 9 bases at J, with 10 bases between the two ends. The CDR3 runs to 13 residues. Looked up from germline, CDR1 is LNHDA and CDR2 is SQIVND (reference sequence). The CDR3 DNA sequence: TGTGCCAGTAGTATAGTTTCAGGACCTGAGCAGTTCTTC. Its protein product is CASSIVSGPEQFF.

The chain couples TRBV29-1 to TRBJ1-2; 8 nucleotides agree with TRBD1. Looked up from germline, CDR1 is SQVTM and CDR2 is ANQGSEA. The CDR3 extends over 11 amino acids. The V segment lost 4 bases and the J segment 6 bases; nucleotides outside the gene matches: 1. CDR3 DNA sequence: TGCAGCGTTGCGGACAGGGATGGCTACACCTTC. This codes for CSVADRDGYTF.

The chain has TRBV7-2 and TRBJ2-7, with D uncertain. The CDR3 runs to 14 residues. Germline lookup yields CDR1 SGHTA and CDR2 FQGNSA. Trimming shortened V by 5 bases and J by 2 bases, and 13 bases separated the two germline ends. The CDR3 spells CASSLRVLTYEQYF. The CDR3, as DNA: TGTGCCAGCAGCCTCCGAGTATTAACCTACGAGCAGTACTTC. Looking up the rest from reference TRBV7-2 and TRBJ2-7 gives the full variable domain: GAGVSQSPSNKVTEKGKDVELRCDPISGHTALYWYRQSLGQGLEFLIYFQGNSAPDKSGLPSDRFSAERTGGSVSTLTIQRTQQEDSAVYLCASSLRVLTYEQYFGPGTRLTVT.

DNA of the CDR3: TGCAGCGTTGTGGTCGTGGGGGAGGAAGAAAAACTGTTTTTT. Amino acid sequence: CSVVVVGEEEKLFF. The rearrangement uses TRBV29-1 and TRBJ1-4, with TRBD1 as a possible D gene (5 bases). Germline CDR1 and CDR2: SQVTM and ANQGSEA. The CDR3 length is 14 residues. With 4 bases removed from V and 8 bases from J, the gap between germline ends came to 17 bases.

This clone was picked up one time. The chain recombines TRBV27 with TRBJ2-7; 7 bases are a match to TRBD1. There are 15 residues in the CDR3. Germline CDR1 is MNHEY and CDR2 is SMNVEV (reference sequence). V shed 0 bases and J 5 bases; nucleotides not matched to a gene: 7. This CDR3 reads CASSLSRPDRDEQYF. CDR3 nucleotide sequence: TGTGCCAGCAGTTTATCCCGACCCGACAGGGACGAGCAGTACTTC.

This chain links TRBV7-9 with TRBJ2-7; D gene ambiguous. Trimming removed 1 base from V and 6 bases from J, with 7 bases in between. Germline V gives CDR1 SEHNR, CDR2 FQNEAQ (reference sequence). This CDR3 is built from 12 residues. This CDR3 is CASSLDSREQYF. In nucleotides, the CDR3 is TGTGCCAGCAGCTTAGATTCGCGCGAGCAGTACTTC.

V is TRBV6-4 and J is TRBJ1-2; D is unresolved. V lost 2 bases, J lost 0 bases, and 10 bases lay in between. This CDR3 contains 15 residues. Looked up from germline, CDR1 is MRHNA and CDR2 is SNTAGT. CDR3 amino acids: CASSDDWAANYGYTF. CDR3 sequence (DNA): TGTGCCAGCAGTGACGATTGGGCAGCTAACTATGGCTACACCTTC.

The chain recombines TRBV4-1 with TRBJ2-7; 11 bases match TRBD1. The CDR3 extends over 17 amino acids. Unmatched junction bases numbered 9, after V lost 1 base and J lost 4 bases. The germline V gene has CDR1 MGHRA and CDR2 YSYEKL. The CDR3 reads CASSQGSGTGGQYEQYF. CDR3 bases: TGCGCCAGCAGCCAAGGTTCCGGGACAGGGGGTCAATACGAGCAGTACTTC.

This clone was counted a few times. The V gene is TRBV29-1, the J gene TRBJ2-1; a weak D match, TRBD2 (5 bases). Per the germline V gene, CDR1 is SQVTM and CDR2 is ANQGSEA. The CDR3 has 14 residues. Trimming removed 1 base at V and 7 bases at J, with 14 bases between. Written as DNA, the CDR3 is TGCAGCGTTGAAGGAGGGCACGGAGAGAATGAGCAGTTCTTC. Protein: CSVEGGHGENEQFF.

The chain has TRBV7-9 and TRBJ2-1; D ambiguous. CDR1 and CDR2 from the germline V gene are SEHNR and FQNEAQ (reference sequence). Trimming took off 8 bases at V and 5 bases at J, with 4 bases between the two ends. CDR3 size: 10 residues. CDR3 in amino acids: CASSDNEQFF. The CDR3 nucleotides are TGTGCCAGCTCTGACAATGAGCAGTTCTTC.